One and the same sample provided the 30 T cell receptor beta chains below, sequenced in a study of tumor T cells in aggressive B-cell lymphoma. TCRdb keeps only in-frame clones here, not all; method: immunoSEQ multiplex PCR. The sample includes around 8,400 clones, about 80% of them seen just once. Sequenced: tumor tissue. The source is an adult with diffuse large B cell lymphoma.

The chain has TRBV29-1 and TRBJ2-3; TRBD2 matches 9 bases. Germline CDR1 is SQVTM and CDR2 is ANQGSEA. Trimming cost V 5 bases and J 4 bases; bases outside gene matches: 10. The CDR3 runs to 15 residues. The CDR3 region has the DNA TGCAGCGTTAACGGGGCGGCTAGCGGGGCAGATACGCAGTATTTT. Translated, it gives CSVNGAASGADTQYF.

V is TRBV5-4 and J is TRBJ2-2; a possible D gene is TRBD2 (5 bases). Germline CDR1 reads SGHNT; CDR2 reads YYREEE (reference sequence). Deletions cut 5 bases from V and 2 bases from J, with 13 bases between. CDR3 length: 15 residues. The CDR3 DNA sequence: TGTGCCAGCAGTCCTCCGGGATCTAACACCGGGGAGCTGTTTTTT. Amino acid sequence: CASSPPGSNTGELFF.

In this sample, this clone turned up once. One end of the junction is discordant with germline, which a read error may explain. The rearrangement uses TRBV27 and TRBJ2-7; 9 nucleotides match TRBD1. CDR3 size: 15 residues. CDR1 and CDR2 (germline): MNHEY, SMNVEV (reference sequence). The CDR3, as DNA: TGTACCAGCAGTTTATACAGGGGGCGGGCCTACGAGCAGTACTTC. Translated, it gives CTSSLYRGRAYEQYF.

The CDR3 nucleotides are TGCGCCAGCAGCTTGGCCGGGGGACAGGGGGCCTACGAGCAGTACTTC. The encoded protein is CASSLAGGQGAYEQYF. J is TRBJ2-7 and V is TRBV5-1; 11 bases map to TRBD1. In germline, CDR1 is SGHRS, CDR2 YFSETQ. Unmatched junction bases numbered 4, after V lost 0 bases and J lost 2 bases. The CDR3 is 16 residues long.

The chain links TRBV23-1 to TRBJ1-2; 9 nucleotides align to TRBD1. TRBV23-1 carries the ORF label, with uncertain function. The trim removed 6 bases at V and 2 bases at J, leaving 10 bases unmatched. The CDR3 is 16 amino acids. DNA for the CDR3: TGCGCCAGCAGGTACCGGGACAGGGATGGGAACTATGGCTACACCTTC. This sequence encodes CASRYRDRDGNYGYTF.

V and J are TRBV7-8 and TRBJ2-7, with a tentative D call TRBD1 (5 bases). V lost 1 base to trimming and J lost 5 bases, with 12 bases between them. This CDR3 region has 14 residues. Germline CDR1 reads SGHVS; CDR2 reads FQNEAQ. The CDR3 nucleotides are TGTGCCAGCAGCTTAGAACAGGAATTCCACGAGCAGTACTTC. Translated, it gives CASSLEQEFHEQYF.

Only one count was recorded for this clone. The chain is built from TRBV7-3 and TRBJ2-1; the match to TRBD2 covers 8 bases. V trimming: 0 bases; J trimming: 1 base; junction bases outside the gene matches: 5. This CDR3 is built from 17 residues. Germline assignment: CDR1 SGHTA and CDR2 FQGTGA. CDR3 sequence (DNA): TGTGCCAGCAGCTTAACCGGGAGCGGGAGATCCTACAATGAGCAGTTCTTC. Protein sequence: CASSLTGSGRSYNEQFF.

V usage is TRBV4-1 and J usage is TRBJ2-7, with 8 nucleotides matching TRBD1. CDR1 MGHRA and CDR2 YSYEKL come from the germline V gene. The trim removed 3 bases at V and 3 bases at J, leaving 7 bases unmatched. This CDR3 is 15 amino acids long. The CDR3 DNA reads as TGCGCCAGCAGCCACCGGACAGGGCCGGGCTACGAGCAGTACTTC. Its protein product is CASSHRTGPGYEQYF.

The chain uses TRBV7-2 and TRBJ2-5, with unresolved D. CDR3 length equals 13 residues. Germline CDR1 SGHTA, CDR2 FQGNSA. V dropped 5 bases and J dropped 2 bases, with 9 bases sitting between them. CDR3 coding DNA: TGTGCCAGCAGCGCTCGGGTTCAAGAGACCCAGTACTTC. It codes for CASSARVQETQYF.

The CDR3 sequence: CASSFSGVMTDTQYF. The CDR3, as DNA: TGTGCCAGCAGTTTTAGCGGGGTTATGACAGATACGCAGTATTTT. This chain links TRBV2 with TRBJ2-3, with 8 bases aligning to TRBD2. The CDR3 consists of 15 residues. With V trimmed by 5 bases and J by 3 bases, 7 bases remained unmatched. Looked up from germline, CDR1 is SNHLY and CDR2 is FYNNEI.

This clone was detected once. V gene TRBV19 combines with J gene TRBJ2-1, with D perhaps TRBD1 (6 bases). The CDR3 consists of 15 residues. From germline, CDR1 is LNHDA and CDR2 SQIVND (reference sequence). The V and J ends lost 3 bases and 4 bases respectively, with 13 bases between them. CDR3 DNA: TGTGCCAGTAGTATCGTACAGGGCCCTTACAATGAGCAGTTCTTC. It yields the protein CASSIVQGPYNEQFF.

The chain joins TRBV18 to TRBJ2-7; D is ambiguous. This CDR3 spans 11 amino acids. Trimming cost V 6 bases and J 4 bases, with 7 bases left between them. Per the germline V gene, CDR1 is KGHSH and CDR2 is LQKENI. CDR3 sequence: CASSRGYEQYF. DNA of the CDR3: TGTGCCAGCTCTCGAGGATACGAGCAGTACTTC.

The rearrangement uses TRBV7-9 and TRBJ2-1; D is perhaps TRBD2 (5 bases). CDR1 and CDR2 (germline): SEHNR, FQNEAQ (reference sequence). The V gene lost 7 bases and the J gene lost 10 bases, with 17 bases spanning the gap. The length of the CDR3 is 13 residues. This chain's CDR3 is CASTPERFGEQFF. In DNA, the CDR3 is TGTGCCAGCACGCCGGAGCGGTTTGGCGAGCAGTTCTTC.

The rearrangement uses TRBV4-1 and TRBJ1-3; D gene uncertain. The CDR3 is made up of 15 amino acids. V was trimmed by 2 bases and J by 0 bases, leaving 8 bases between them. Germline-derived CDR1 and CDR2 are MGHRA and YSYEKL. The DNA for the CDR3 is TGCGCCAGCAGCCAAAAGCTGCCCTCTGGAAACACCATATATTTT. It encodes CASSQKLPSGNTIYF.

The chain is built from TRBV29-1 and TRBJ2-3, with 8 bases lining up with TRBD1. V dropped 1 base and J dropped 0; count of bases not matched to a gene: 3. The CDR3 contains 15 residues. Per germline, CDR1 SQVTM and CDR2 ANQGSEA. CDR3 residues: CSVEGGQGSTDTQYF. Here the CDR3 DNA reads TGCAGCGTTGAAGGTGGACAGGGAAGCACAGATACGCAGTATTTT.

A word on this clone: The same CDR3 can be traced to other DNA sequences in this sample. The chain is built from TRBV7-9 and TRBJ2-7, with 9 bases that match TRBD2. Germline trimming cut 5 bases from V and 4 bases from J; bases unmatched to any gene: 6. The CDR3 has 14 residues. Germline loops: CDR1 SEHNR, CDR2 FQNEAQ (reference sequence). As DNA, the CDR3 is TGTGCCAGCAGCGAGGGACTAGCTGCTTACGAGCAGTACTTC. This gives the protein CASSEGLAAYEQYF.

V gene TRBV6-5 combines with J gene TRBJ2-1; TRBD2 agrees at 8 bases. This CDR3 region has 16 residues. Losses at the gene ends were 0 bases for V and 7 bases for J; bases not matched to a gene: 8. Germline CDR1 and CDR2: MNHEY and SVGAGI. The CDR3 reads CASSYSLRGARNEQFF. The CDR3 nucleotides read TGTGCCAGCAGTTACTCGTTGCGGGGGGCGCGGAATGAGCAGTTCTTC.

The chain is built from TRBV6-1 and TRBJ2-5; 7 positions match TRBD2. The J call may be mistaken, given a closer DNA end match to TRBJ2-7. CDR3 length: 14 amino acids. The germline V gene has CDR1 MNHNS and CDR2 SASEGT. This CDR3 is CASSEGGSSYEQYF. CDR3 in DNA: TGTGCCAGCAGTGAGGGCGGGAGCTCCTACGAGCAGTACTTC.

This chain joins TRBV7-3 and TRBJ2-1, with 7 positions matching TRBD2. The length of the CDR3 is 15 residues. Germline CDR1 reads SGHTA; CDR2 reads FQGTGA. The V gene end was trimmed by 1 base and the J gene end by 5 bases; junction bases not matched to a gene: 5. The CDR3 nucleotides are TGTGCCAGCAGCTTAAGCTGGGGGGGAAACAATGAGCAGTTCTTC. This translates into CASSLSWGGNNEQFF.

V gene TRBV7-8 combines with J gene TRBJ2-5; TRBD1 matches at 8 bases. There are 15 residues in the CDR3. Losses at the gene ends were 5 bases for V and 2 bases for J; bases not matched to a gene: 7. Looked up from germline, CDR1 is SGHVS and CDR2 is FQNEAQ. This CDR3 reads CASSPGQGEQETQYF. The CDR3 nucleotides read TGTGCCAGCAGCCCCGGACAGGGCGAACAAGAGACCCAGTACTTC.

This chain joins TRBV28 and TRBJ1-1; D remains unclear. V shed 4 bases and J shed 0 bases, with 15 bases lying between them. The germline V gene has CDR1 MDHEN and CDR2 SYDVKM. This CDR3 comprises 16 residues. CDR3 protein: CASSSRHFALNTEAFF. Here the CDR3 DNA reads TGTGCCAGCAGTTCGAGGCACTTTGCTTTGAACACTGAAGCTTTCTTT.

The chain uses TRBV30 and TRBJ2-5, with 7 bases aligning to TRBD1. This CDR3 has 15 amino acids. Germline trimming cut 3 bases from V and 2 bases from J; bases unmatched to any gene: 9. The germline V gene has CDR1 GTSNPN and CDR2 SVGIG (reference sequence). CDR3 loop: CAWSPGQWNQETQYF. The CDR3 bases are TGTGCCTGGAGCCCGGGACAGTGGAATCAAGAGACCCAGTACTTC.

The gene calls are TRBV2 and TRBJ2-7; possibly TRBD1 for D (5 bases). The CDR3 is made up of 13 amino acids. Germline V CDR1 and CDR2: SNHLY, FYNNEI. The V and J ends lost 3 bases and 3 bases respectively, with 9 bases between them. The CDR3 DNA is TGTGCCAGCAGTGACGTTCAGGGCTACGAGCAGTACTTC. Encoded protein: CASSDVQGYEQYF. The full variable domain, in which reference TRBV2 and TRBJ2-7 provide the parts outside the CDR3, is EPEVTQTPSHQVTQMGQEVILRCVPISNHLYFYWYRQILGQKVEFLVSFYNNEISEKSEIFDDQFSVERPDGSNFTLKIRSTKLEDSAMYFCASSDVQGYEQYFGPGTRLTVT.

The chain links TRBV7-2 to TRBJ2-7; TRBD2 matches 10 bases. The CDR3 has 14 residues. The germline V gene encodes CDR1 SGHTA and CDR2 FQGNSA. J gave up 2 bases and V 5 bases, and 3 bases lay outside the gene matches. The chain's CDR3 is CASSRGLATYEQYF. CDR3 coding DNA: TGTGCCAGCAGCCGGGGACTAGCGACCTACGAGCAGTACTTC.

The rearrangement joins TRBV5-1 to TRBJ1-1; maybe TRBD1 (5 bases). V dropped 0 bases and J dropped 4 bases, with 10 bases sitting between them. This CDR3 has 14 amino acids. The V gene's germline CDR1 is SGHRS and CDR2 YFSETQ. In nucleotides, the CDR3 is TGCGCCAGCAGCTTGGAAGGGGCGAGCACTGAAGCTTTCTTT. Protein: CASSLEGASTEAFF.

The chain is built from TRBV10-2 and TRBJ2-7; no reliable D call. This CDR3 spans 14 amino acids. CDR1 and CDR2 from the germline V gene are WSHSY and SAAADI. Trimming stripped 8 bases from V and 0 bases from J, with 14 bases between. The CDR3 coding sequence is TGCGCCAGCGAGAAGGCGGATCTCTCCTACGAGCAGTACTTC. Protein sequence: CASEKADLSYEQYF.

The chain is built from TRBV27 and TRBJ2-7; D might be TRBD1 (6 bases). The V end was cut by 7 bases, the J end by 3 bases, with 16 bases between. The CDR3 runs to 14 residues. Per germline, CDR1 MNHEY and CDR2 SMNVEV (reference sequence). Written as DNA, the CDR3 is TGTGCCAGCACTCGAGAGGGACATAGCTACGAGCAGTACTTC. This encodes CASTREGHSYEQYF.

The chain employs TRBV23-1 and TRBJ2-1; 7 bases agree with TRBD1. TRBV23-1 is reported as an ORF; its role is uncertain. Trimming took 4 bases from V and 8 from J; bases not matched to a gene: 14. The CDR3 is made up of 16 amino acids. The CDR3 DNA follows: TGCGCCAGCAGTCCCTCCCAAAAGGGGGCCGAGGATGAGCAGTTCTTC. Protein product: CASSPSQKGAEDEQFF.

For this clone: This is likely a read error, given that the CDR3 carries no conserved phenylalanine or tryptophan at its end. CDR3: CASSLSGGHTEAFL. The CDR3 nucleotides are TGTGCCAGCAGTTTATCGGGGGGCCACACTGAAGCTTTCCTT. The V and J genes are TRBV28 and TRBJ1-1; a weak D match, TRBD1 (6 bases). This CDR3 has 14 amino acids. V was trimmed by 1 base and J by 3 bases, leaving 9 bases between them. Germline CDR1 reads MDHEN; CDR2 reads SYDVKM.

This chain links TRBV25-1 with TRBJ1-5, with D possibly matching TRBD1 (5 bases). In germline, CDR1 is MGHDK, CDR2 SYGVNS. V was trimmed by 6 bases and J by 7 bases, leaving 19 bases between them. The CDR3 spans 15 residues. The CDR3 DNA follows: TGTGCCAGCAGACCGAGGACAAGGAAGGGACAGCCCCAGCATTTT. Its protein is CASRPRTRKGQPQHF.